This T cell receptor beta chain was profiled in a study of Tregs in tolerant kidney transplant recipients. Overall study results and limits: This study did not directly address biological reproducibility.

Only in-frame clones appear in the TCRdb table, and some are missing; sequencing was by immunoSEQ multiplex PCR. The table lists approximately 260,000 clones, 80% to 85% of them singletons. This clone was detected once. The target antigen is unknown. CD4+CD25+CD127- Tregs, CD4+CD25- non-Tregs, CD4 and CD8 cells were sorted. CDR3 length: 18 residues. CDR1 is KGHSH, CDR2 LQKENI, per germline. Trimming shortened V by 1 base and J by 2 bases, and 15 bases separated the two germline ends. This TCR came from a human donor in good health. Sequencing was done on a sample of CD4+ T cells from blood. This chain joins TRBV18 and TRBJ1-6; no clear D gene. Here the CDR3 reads CASSPQGFSYPYNSPLHF. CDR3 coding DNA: TGTGCCAGCTCACCACAGGGATTTTCCTACCCCTATAATTCACCCCTCCACTTT.